The clone carrying this TCR beta chain showed up just a few times. CDR1 DFQATT and CDR2 SNEGSKA come from the germline V gene (reference sequence). Trimming took 3 bases from V and 3 from J, leaving 9 bases between them. The CDR3 is made up of 12 amino acids. The data were obtained in a study of early T cells in non-severe SARS-CoV-2 infection. TCRdb called the 5' RACE reads again in MiXCR, with one record for every CDR3 protein. The sample lists about 30,000 distinct CDR3 sequences, about 4.5% seen once, with around 5.9% in the top ten. The TCR comes from an adult who was a healthcare worker with PCR-confirmed SARS-CoV-2 infection or an uninfected control (not recorded which). Material: whole blood, obtained at baseline. The chain has TRBV20-1 and TRBJ2-7; possibly TRBD2 for D (5 bases). The DNA for the CDR3 is TGCAGTGCTAGTGGACTCGACTACGAGCAGTACTTC. The encoded protein is CSASGLDYEQYF.